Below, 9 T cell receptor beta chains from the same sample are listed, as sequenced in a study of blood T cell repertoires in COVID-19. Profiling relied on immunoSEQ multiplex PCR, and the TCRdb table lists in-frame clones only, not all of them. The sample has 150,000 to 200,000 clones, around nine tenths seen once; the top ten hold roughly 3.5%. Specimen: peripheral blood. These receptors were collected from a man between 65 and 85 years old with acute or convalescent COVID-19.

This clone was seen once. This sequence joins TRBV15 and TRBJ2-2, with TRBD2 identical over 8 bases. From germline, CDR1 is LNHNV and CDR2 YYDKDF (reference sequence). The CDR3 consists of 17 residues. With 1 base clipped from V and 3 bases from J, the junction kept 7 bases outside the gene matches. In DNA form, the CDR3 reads TGTGCCACCAGCAGAGGGCCCCGGGAGGGTTACACCGGGGAGCTGTTTTTT. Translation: CATSRGPREGYTGELFF.

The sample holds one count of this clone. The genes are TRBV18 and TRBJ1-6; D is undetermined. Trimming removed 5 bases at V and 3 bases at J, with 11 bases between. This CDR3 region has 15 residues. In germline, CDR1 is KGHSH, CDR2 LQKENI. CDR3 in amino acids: CASSSGEGYNSPLHF. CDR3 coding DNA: TGTGCCAGCTCATCGGGTGAGGGCTATAATTCACCCCTCCACTTT.

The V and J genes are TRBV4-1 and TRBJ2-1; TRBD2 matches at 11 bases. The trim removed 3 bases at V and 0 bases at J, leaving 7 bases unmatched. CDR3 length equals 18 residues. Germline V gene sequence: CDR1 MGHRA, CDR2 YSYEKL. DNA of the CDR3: TGCGCCAGCAGCCAGGTTCCGGGACTAGCGGCCTCCTACAATGAGCAGTTCTTC. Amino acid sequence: CASSQVPGLAASYNEQFF.

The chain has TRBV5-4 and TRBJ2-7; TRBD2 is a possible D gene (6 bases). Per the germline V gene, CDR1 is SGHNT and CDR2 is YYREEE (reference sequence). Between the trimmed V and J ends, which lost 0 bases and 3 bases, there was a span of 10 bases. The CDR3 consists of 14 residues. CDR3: CASSLAGLRYEQYF. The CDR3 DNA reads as TGTGCCAGCAGCTTGGCGGGACTCCGCTACGAGCAGTACTTC.

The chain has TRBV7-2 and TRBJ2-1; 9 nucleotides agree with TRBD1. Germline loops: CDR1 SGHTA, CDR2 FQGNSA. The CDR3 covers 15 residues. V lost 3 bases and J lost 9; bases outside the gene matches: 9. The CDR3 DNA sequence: TGTGCCAGCAGCTTTCCGGACAGGGGAACAGTTGAGCAGTTCTTC. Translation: CASSFPDRGTVEQFF. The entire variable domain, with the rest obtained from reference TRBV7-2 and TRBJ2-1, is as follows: GAGVSQSPSNKVTEKGKDVELRCDPISGHTALYWYRQSLGQGLEFLIYFQGNSAPDKSGLPSDRFSAERTGGSVSTLTIQRTQQEDSAVYLCASSFPDRGTVEQFFGPGTRLTVL.

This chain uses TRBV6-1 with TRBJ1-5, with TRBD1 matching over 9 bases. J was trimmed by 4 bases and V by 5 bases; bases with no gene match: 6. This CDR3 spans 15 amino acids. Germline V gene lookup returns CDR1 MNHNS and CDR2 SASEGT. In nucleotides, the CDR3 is TGTGCCAGCAGTTCCTTTGGACAGGGGAATCAGCCCCAGCATTTT. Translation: CASSSFGQGNQPQHF.

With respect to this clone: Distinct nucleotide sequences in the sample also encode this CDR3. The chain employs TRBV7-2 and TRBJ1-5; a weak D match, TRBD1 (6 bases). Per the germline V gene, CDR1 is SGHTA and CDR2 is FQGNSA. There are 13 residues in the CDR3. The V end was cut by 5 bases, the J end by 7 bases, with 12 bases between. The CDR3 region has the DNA TGTGCCAGCAGCCTTCACAGGGACCAGCCCCAGCATTTT. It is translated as CASSLHRDQPQHF.

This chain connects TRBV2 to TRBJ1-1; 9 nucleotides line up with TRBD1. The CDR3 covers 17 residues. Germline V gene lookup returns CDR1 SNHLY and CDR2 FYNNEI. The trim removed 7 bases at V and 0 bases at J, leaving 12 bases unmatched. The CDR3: CASTYRGREGVNTEAFF. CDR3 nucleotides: TGTGCCAGCACCTACAGGGGGCGTGAAGGAGTGAACACTGAAGCTTTCTTT.

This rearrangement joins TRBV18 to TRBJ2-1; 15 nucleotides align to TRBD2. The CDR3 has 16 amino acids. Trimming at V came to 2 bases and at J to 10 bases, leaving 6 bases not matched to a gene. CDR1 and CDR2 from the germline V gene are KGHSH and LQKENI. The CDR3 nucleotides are TGTGCCAGCTCACCAGAAGGGACTAGCGGGAGGCTGGAGCAGTTCTTC. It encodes CASSPEGTSGRLEQFF.